Here is one T cell receptor beta chain with its context. Its antigen is unidentified. The data are from a study of T cell responses to AZD1222 COVID-19 vaccine. Using immunoSEQ multiplex PCR, the repertoire was profiled, and TCRdb retains in-frame clones only, with some absent. The sample holds over 140,000 clones, around 92% seen once. In germline, CDR1 is SEHNR, CDR2 FQNEAQ (reference sequence). J was trimmed by 6 bases and V by 5 bases; bases with no gene match: 3. This CDR3 region has 13 residues. Doses given second, at about 4 or about 12 weeks, were pooled. Study-level results: Nearly half of spike-specific TCRs reportedly target variant regions that are unmutated in the B.1.351 and B.1.1.7 variants. All repertoire sampling was performed exclusively after the peak T cell response. Most donors were white British, females outnumbered males, and clonal diversity was possibly underestimated.

This sample comprised peripheral blood, obtained 28 days after the second AZD1222 dose. This receptor was taken from an adult who received the AZD1222 COVID-19 vaccine. The genes are TRBV7-9 and TRBJ2-1, with 8 nucleotides matching TRBD1. As DNA, the CDR3 is TGTGCCAGCAGCGGACAGGGTCGCAATGAGCAGTTCTTC. Its protein is CASSGQGRNEQFF.